This T cell receptor (beta chain) was observed in a study of blood T cell repertoires in COVID-19. Study-wide background: Donors in the United States, Italy and Spain gave samples during acute or convalescent COVID-19. In each case, the material was cDNA or gDNA derived from T cells, B-cell-depleted T cells, or PBMCs.

J gave up 5 bases and V 6 bases, and 6 bases lay outside the gene matches. This CDR3 has 13 residues. Germline CDR1 and CDR2: LNHDA and SQIVND (reference sequence). In the original processing: It was from reference gene primer amplification that nucleated cell counts were estimated. TCRdb keeps only in-frame clones here, not all; method: immunoSEQ multiplex PCR. D and trimming come from the DNA, and the V and J calls and clone size come from that table. The table lists some 170,000 clones, 75% to 90% of them singletons. Seattle participants joined during active infection and were tracked over time. The chain joins TRBV19 to TRBJ2-5; TRBD1 matches at 7 bases. Sequencing was carried out using peripheral blood. This TCR came from a middle-aged woman with COVID-19, enrolled during active disease. The CDR3 DNA is TGTGCCAGTAGACGACAGGGCGAGGAGACCCAGTACTTC. Translated, it gives CASRRQGEETQYF.